These 20 T cell receptor beta chains originate from one sample sequenced in a study of PD-L1 blockade in urothelial cancer. Profiled with immunoSEQ multiplex PCR; TCRdb holds only in-frame clones, not every one. Among roughly 120,000 clones, approximately 90% were seen once, and the ten largest hold about 1.8%. Time point here: peripheral blood 6 weeks after treatment start. This specimen consisted of PBMCs, obtained around atezolizumab (anti-PD-L1) treatment. Receptors originate from a man aged 55 to 69 with urothelial cancer.

The rearrangement joins TRBV7-2 to TRBJ1-2; 11 positions match TRBD1. CDR3 length equals 15 residues. The V gene end was trimmed by 5 bases and the J gene end by 4 bases; junction bases not matched to a gene: 6. Per germline, CDR1 SGHTA and CDR2 FQGNSA. In DNA form, the CDR3 reads TGTGCCAGCAGCAACGGACAGGGGGCCGGCTATGGCTACACCTTC. Its translation: CASSNGQGAGYGYTF.

This sequence joins TRBV28 and TRBJ2-1; D is undetermined. Deletions cut 6 bases from V and 5 bases from J, with 5 bases between. Germline V gene sequence: CDR1 MDHEN, CDR2 SYDVKM. This CDR3 spans 11 amino acids. The CDR3 loop is CASRQNNEQFF. CDR3 DNA: TGTGCCAGCAGACAGAACAATGAGCAGTTCTTC. The whole variable domain, remainder taken from reference TRBV28 and TRBJ2-1, is DVKVTQSSRYLVKRTGEKVFLECVQDMDHENMFWYRQDPGLGLRLIYFSYDVKMKEKGDIPEGYSVSREKKERFSLILESASTNQTSMYLCASRQNNEQFFGPGTRLTVL.

The J gene is TRBJ1-4, the V gene TRBV5-6; D is undetermined. CDR3 length equals 16 residues. The germline V and J ends were trimmed by 3 bases and 6 bases, with 18 bases remaining between them. CDR1 and CDR2 from the germline V gene are SGHDT and YYEEEE. CDR3 loop: CASSSPVGSLHEKLFF. CDR3 DNA: TGTGCCAGCAGCTCTCCCGTGGGCAGCCTTCATGAAAAACTGTTTTTT.

The chain uses TRBV12-5 and TRBJ1-1, with TRBD1 matching 8 bases. CDR3 length: 14 residues. V shed 4 bases and J 5 bases; nucleotides not matched to a gene: 6. Per the germline V gene, CDR1 is LGHNT and CDR2 is FRNRAP. The DNA of the CDR3 is TGTGCTAGTGGTTACGGACAGGGAGAGACTGAAGCTTTCTTT. Translating it yields CASGYGQGETEAFF.

The genes are TRBV6-1 and TRBJ1-4, with TRBD1 matching over 9 bases. Germline CDR1 and CDR2: MNHNS and SASEGT. Trimming took 4 bases from V and 8 from J; bases not matched to a gene: 8. The CDR3 contains 15 residues. DNA for the CDR3: TGTGCCAGCAGTGTCGGACAGGGGATGGACGAAAAACTGTTTTTT. Protein product: CASSVGQGMDEKLFF.

The chain recombines TRBV4-3 with TRBJ2-5; perhaps TRBD1 as D (6 bases). The CDR3 sequence is 13 residues long. V lost 4 bases to trimming and J lost 6 bases, with 12 bases between them. Germline CDR1 is LGHNA and CDR2 is YSLEER. The CDR3 region is CASSLEWGQTQYF. In nucleotides, the CDR3 is TGCGCCAGCAGCCTAGAGTGGGGGCAGACCCAGTACTTC.

This chain connects TRBV6-1 to TRBJ2-2; possibly TRBD2 for D (6 bases). Trimming left V 8 bases short and J 1 base short, with 8 bases between. The germline V gene encodes CDR1 MNHNS and CDR2 SASEGT. This CDR3 spans 13 amino acids. DNA of the CDR3: TGTGCCAGCCGAGCGGGGAACACCGGGGAGCTGTTTTTT. Its protein product is CASRAGNTGELFF.

The rearrangement links TRBV4-3 to TRBJ2-3; D unresolved. The V gene's germline CDR1 is LGHNA and CDR2 YSLEER. Trimming removed 0 bases from V and 0 bases from J, with 13 bases in between. The CDR3 has 17 residues. The CDR3 DNA reads TGCGCCAGCAGCCAAGAAGCTCGCAGGTCTAGCACAGATACGCAGTATTTT. It codes for CASSQEARRSSTDTQYF.

The chain uses TRBV7-9 and TRBJ2-1; unclear D gene. The CDR3 is made up of 15 amino acids. Trimming cost V 5 bases and J 2 bases, with 13 bases left between them. CDR1 and CDR2 from the germline V gene are SEHNR and FQNEAQ (reference sequence). CDR3 region: CASSLDDKPYNEQFF. CDR3 nucleotide sequence: TGTGCCAGCAGCCTTGATGACAAGCCCTACAATGAGCAGTTCTTC.

This rearrangement joins TRBV2 to TRBJ2-2; no clear D gene. Germline-derived CDR1 and CDR2 are SNHLY and FYNNEI. Trimming took 4 bases from V and 3 from J, leaving 9 bases between them. CDR3 size: 14 residues. The DNA for the CDR3 is TGTGCCAGCAGTGTTCTGAGTTACACCGGGGAGCTGTTTTTT. It codes for CASSVLSYTGELFF.

The V gene is TRBV7-3, the J gene TRBJ2-7; D is perhaps TRBD1 (5 bases). Trimming removed 2 bases from V and 6 bases from J, with 17 bases in between. Germline CDR1 reads SGHTA; CDR2 reads FQGTGA. This CDR3 has 15 amino acids. The CDR3 DNA sequence: TGTGCCAGCAGCTTAGGGGCAGGGCCAACCTCCGAGCAGTACTTC. This encodes CASSLGAGPTSEQYF.

This clone was detected a few times. This chain connects TRBV5-1 to TRBJ1-2, with a tentative D call TRBD1 (5 bases). This CDR3 is built from 14 residues. The V end lost 5 bases, the J end lost 2 bases, and 13 bases lay between the germline ends. Germline loops: CDR1 SGHRS, CDR2 YFSETQ. The CDR3 sequence is CASRKQDMNYGYTF. CDR3 in DNA: TGCGCCAGCAGAAAACAGGACATGAACTATGGCTACACCTTC. Full variable domain (rest looked up from reference TRBV5-1 and TRBJ1-2): KAGVTQTPRYLIKTRGQQVTLSCSPISGHRSVSWYQQTPGQGLQFLFEYFSETQRNKGNFPGRFSGRQFSNSRSEMNVSTLELGDSALYLCASRKQDMNYGYTFGSGTRLTVV.

The chain employs TRBV18 and TRBJ2-2, with 10 bases that match TRBD2. Germline V gene data show CDR1 as KGHSH and CDR2 as LQKENI. Trimming at V came to 3 bases and at J to 6 bases, leaving 13 bases not matched to a gene. The CDR3 is made up of 18 amino acids. The CDR3 DNA follows: TGTGCCAGCTCACCTCAGAGACCGGGACTAGCGTCCTCCGGGGAGCTGTTTTTT. Its protein is CASSPQRPGLASSGELFF.

The rearrangement links TRBV28 to TRBJ2-7; D is possibly TRBD2 (7 bases). This CDR3 contains 16 residues. The germline V gene encodes CDR1 MDHEN and CDR2 SYDVKM. Trimming took off 4 bases at V and 3 bases at J, with 19 bases between the two ends. CDR3 sequence: CASSSGGPGAIYEQYF. The CDR3 DNA sequence: TGTGCCAGCAGTTCGGGGGGTCCGGGGGCGATCTACGAGCAGTACTTC.

The chain carries TRBV5-4 and TRBJ2-2, with D possibly TRBD1 on 5 matching bases. The CDR3 has 16 amino acids. V lost 2 bases to trimming and J lost 0 bases, with 11 bases between them. CDR1 is SGHNT, CDR2 YYREEE, per germline (reference sequence). CDR3 nucleotide sequence: TGTGCCAGCAGCTTCCCAGGGTCGTCGAACACCGGGGAGCTGTTTTTT. This translates into CASSFPGSSNTGELFF.

This clone came up a few times. The J gene is TRBJ1-2, the V gene TRBV10-1; no clear D. Between the trimmed V and J ends, which lost 5 bases and 4 bases, there was a span of 17 bases. This CDR3 contains 15 residues. CDR1 and CDR2 (germline): WNHNN, SYGVQD (reference sequence). CDR3: CASSQNGFSGYGYTF. CDR3 nucleotides: TGCGCCAGCAGTCAAAATGGGTTCTCGGGCTATGGCTACACCTTC.

This chain links TRBV28 with TRBJ2-3; D is uncertain. The V end lost 3 bases, the J end lost 3 bases, and 16 bases lay between the germline ends. CDR3 size: 16 residues. Germline V gene sequence: CDR1 MDHEN, CDR2 SYDVKM. For the CDR3, the DNA is TGTGCCAGCAGTTTTACTGTGGCGGCCCGTACAGATACGCAGTATTTT. Amino acid sequence: CASSFTVAARTDTQYF.

V gene TRBV9 combines with J gene TRBJ2-3, with no clear D. This CDR3 is built from 14 residues. V gave up 0 bases and J gave up 1 base, with 6 bases separating them. The V gene's germline CDR1 is SGDLS and CDR2 YYNGEE. Here the CDR3 reads CASSVAPGTDTQYF. CDR3 bases: TGTGCCAGCAGCGTAGCCCCTGGCACAGATACGCAGTATTTT.

This rearrangement joins TRBV15 to TRBJ2-5; 7 positions match TRBD1. Trimming at V came to 9 bases and at J to 4 bases, leaving 14 bases not matched to a gene. The CDR3 totals 15 residues. Germline assignment: CDR1 LNHNV and CDR2 YYDKDF (reference sequence). CDR3 region: CATGKGGLGGETQYF. Written as DNA, the CDR3 is TGTGCCACAGGGAAAGGGGGCTTGGGTGGAGAGACCCAGTACTTC.

The chain carries TRBV27 and TRBJ1-2; 7 bases fit TRBD1. The V segment lost 5 bases and the J segment 4 bases; nucleotides outside the gene matches: 1. The CDR3 runs 12 residues. Germline V gene data show CDR1 as MNHEY and CDR2 as SMNVEV (reference sequence). The CDR3 region has the DNA TGTGCCAGCAGTGACAGGGTCTATGGCTACACCTTC. This codes for CASSDRVYGYTF.